The 4 T cell receptor beta chains listed next were all sequenced from one sample in a study of cytomegalovirus exposure and HLA in healthy donors. The PCR was carried out with 60 Vbeta primers and 13 Jbeta primers. The protocol was immunoSEQ multiplex PCR, while the TCRdb copy is restricted to in-frame clones and leaves out a portion. The sample shows 200,000 to 250,000 clones, around 80% of them seen only once. Material for sequencing was PBMCs. The receptors derive from a middle-aged woman in good health and CMV-seronegative.

This clone appeared a single time. The rearrangement uses TRBV9 and TRBJ2-1, with 7 bases matching TRBD2. Germline values: CDR1 SGDLS, CDR2 YYNGEE. V lost 0 bases, J lost 2 bases, and 2 bases stayed unmatched. This CDR3 contains 15 residues. The CDR3: CASSVVAGAYNEQFF. CDR3 sequence (DNA): TGTGCCAGCAGCGTAGTGGCGGGGGCCTACAATGAGCAGTTCTTC.

This clone appeared a single time. This chain links TRBV7-9 with TRBJ1-2; the D is unclear. Germline V gives CDR1 SEHNR, CDR2 FQNEAQ (reference sequence). The V gene lost 1 base and the J gene lost 2 bases, with 8 bases spanning the gap. The CDR3 sequence is 14 residues long. CDR3: CASSLDPGNYGYTF. DNA for the CDR3: TGTGCCAGCAGCTTAGATCCGGGGAACTATGGCTACACCTTC.

This chain joins TRBV29-1 and TRBJ1-3, with 8 positions matching TRBD1. CDR1 SQVTM and CDR2 ANQGSEA come from the germline V gene. Trimming cost V 7 bases and J 0 bases; bases outside gene matches: 8. This CDR3 region has 15 residues. The CDR3, as DNA: TGCAGCGCTGGGGGGGGACAGGCCTCTGGAAACACCATATATTTT. Its translation: CSAGGGQASGNTIYF.

The sample holds a few counts of this clone. The chain carries TRBV5-4 and TRBJ1-1, with D possibly being TRBD1 (5 bases). This CDR3 contains 13 residues. Germline loops: CDR1 SGHNT, CDR2 YYREEE (reference sequence). V lost 4 bases, J lost 1 base, and 8 bases lay in between. The CDR3, as DNA: TGTGCCAGCAGCCCCCAGGGGAACACTGAAGCTTTCTTT. This gives the protein CASSPQGNTEAFF.